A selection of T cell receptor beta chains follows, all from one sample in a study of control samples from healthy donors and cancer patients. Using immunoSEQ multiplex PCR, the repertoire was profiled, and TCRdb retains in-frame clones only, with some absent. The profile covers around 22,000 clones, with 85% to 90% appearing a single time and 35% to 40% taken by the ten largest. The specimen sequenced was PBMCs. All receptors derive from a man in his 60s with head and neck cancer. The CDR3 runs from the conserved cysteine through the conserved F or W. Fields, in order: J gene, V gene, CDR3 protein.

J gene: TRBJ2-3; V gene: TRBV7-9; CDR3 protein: CASSSYFDDTQYF
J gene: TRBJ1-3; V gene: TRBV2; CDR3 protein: CASSEGTAPGNTIYF
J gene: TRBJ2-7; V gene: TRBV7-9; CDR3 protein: CASRQLAGESYEQYF
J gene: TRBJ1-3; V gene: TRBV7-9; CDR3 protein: CASRGPTENPIYF
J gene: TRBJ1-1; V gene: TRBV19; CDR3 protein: CASNPGTGNTEAFF
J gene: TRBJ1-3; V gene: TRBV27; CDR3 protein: CASSLRGISGNTIYF
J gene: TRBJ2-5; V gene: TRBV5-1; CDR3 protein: CASSHLSGSETQYF
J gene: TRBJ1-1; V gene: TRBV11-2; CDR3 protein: CASSPGTGFMNTEAFF
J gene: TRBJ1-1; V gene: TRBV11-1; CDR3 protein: CASSLLPNTEAFF
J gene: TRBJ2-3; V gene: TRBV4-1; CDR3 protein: CASSQDDSGGTDTQYF